The 10 T cell receptor beta chains given below trace back to one sample, sequenced in a study of shared clonotypes between healthy human individuals (dated by TCRdb to about 2020). CD8 naive samples consisted of CD45RO-negative cells that were positively selected for CCR7, yielding a CD45RA+CCR7+ population without TemRA cells. The library was prepared using the immunoSEQ multiplex PCR assay. TCRdb stores this immuneACCESS table with in-frame sequences only. Part of the clones is absent; in the studies checked, under half of the shortfall reflects unresolved V genes, and no reason is known for the rest. The sample table shows approximately 2,200,000 clones, and just over 90% are seen once. 1.5% to 2% of the sample comes from the top ten. Sequencing was performed on naive CD8+ T cells from PBMCs. The cell subset or site label, as the study defines it: CD45RA+CCR7+. These receptor sequences come from a young man in good health. Some clones in this sample may be carry-over from other donors' samples.

This clone was seen only once. The chain joins TRBV7-2 to TRBJ2-7; 7 bases match TRBD1. The CDR3 is made up of 15 amino acids. Looked up from germline, CDR1 is SGHTA and CDR2 is FQGNSA. The V and J ends lost 5 bases and 3 bases, in that order; junction bases with no gene match: 10. CDR3 in amino acids: CASSTSTGPLYEQYF. The CDR3 coding sequence is TGTGCCAGCAGCACCTCGACAGGGCCTCTCTACGAGCAGTACTTC.

The chain recombines TRBV27 with TRBJ2-2; TRBD2 is a possible D gene (6 bases). Trimming removed 1 base from V and 0 bases from J, with 15 bases in between. CDR1 and CDR2 (germline): MNHEY, SMNVEV (reference sequence). CDR3 size: 18 residues. This chain's CDR3 is CASSLWVGGPANTGELFF. The CDR3 DNA reads as TGTGCCAGCAGTTTATGGGTGGGAGGACCAGCGAACACCGGGGAGCTGTTTTTT.

The chain recombines TRBV28 with TRBJ2-7; weak D call: TRBD1 (5 bases). Trimming left V 4 bases short and J 2 bases short, with 21 bases between. The CDR3 covers 17 residues. Per the germline V gene, CDR1 is MDHEN and CDR2 is SYDVKM. CDR3 sequence: CASSSAPNGAGTYEQYF. CDR3 nucleotide sequence: TGTGCCAGCAGTTCCGCCCCTAATGGGGCAGGGACCTACGAGCAGTACTTC.

Of note for this clone: Additional DNA sequences in this sample encode the identical CDR3. This chain connects TRBV19 to TRBJ2-7; 7 bases are a match to TRBD2. With 1 base clipped from V and 0 bases from J, the junction kept 3 bases outside the gene matches. CDR1 and CDR2 from the germline V gene are LNHDA and SQIVND (reference sequence). The CDR3 has 15 amino acids. This CDR3 reads CASSIAGGSSYEQYF. The DNA of the CDR3 is TGTGCCAGTAGTATAGCGGGCGGGAGCTCCTACGAGCAGTACTTC.

The chain carries TRBV4-1 and TRBJ2-5; TRBD1 agrees at 8 bases. V was pared by 3 bases and J by 5 bases, with 8 bases of the junction left unmatched. The CDR3 consists of 15 residues. CDR1 MGHRA and CDR2 YSYEKL come from the germline V gene. The CDR3 here is CASSQPTGGLETQYF. The CDR3 DNA reads as TGCGCCAGCAGCCAGCCTACAGGGGGATTGGAGACCCAGTACTTC.

The gene calls are TRBV25-1 and TRBJ2-1; TRBD2 aligns across 7 bases. Germline-derived CDR1 and CDR2 are MGHDK and SYGVNS. The V gene end was trimmed by 10 bases and the J gene end by 3 bases; junction bases not matched to a gene: 6. The CDR3 totals 13 residues. In DNA form, the CDR3 reads TGTGCCACCGGGCGGGAGCACTACAATGAGCAGTTCTTC. As protein: CATGREHYNEQFF.

The genes are TRBV2 and TRBJ2-7; 11 bases map to TRBD2. The CDR3 is 14 amino acids. Per the germline V gene, CDR1 is SNHLY and CDR2 is FYNNEI. V lost 6 bases and J lost 1; bases outside the gene matches: 2. CDR3 DNA sequence: TGTGCCAGCAGGCCTAGCGGGGGGTCCTACGAGCAGTACTTC. Translated: CASRPSGGSYEQYF.

This clone has a single count. CDR3 amino acids: CASSYSKTGGHQAFF. The CDR3 DNA follows: TGTGCCAGCAGTTACTCGAAGACCGGGGGACATCAAGCTTTCTTT. This chain uses TRBV6-6 with TRBJ1-1; possible D gene TRBD1, 6 bases. The CDR3 runs 15 residues. In germline, CDR1 is MNHNY, CDR2 SVGAGI (reference sequence). V shed 0 bases and J shed 9 bases, with 17 bases lying between them.

The V and J genes are TRBV27 and TRBJ1-5; D might be TRBD1 (5 bases). Germline CDR1 MNHEY, CDR2 SMNVEV (reference sequence). Between the trimmed V and J ends, which lost 7 bases and 7 bases, there was a span of 11 bases. The CDR3 runs 12 residues. The CDR3 bases are TGTGCCAGCACCACCCGGGGGCAGCCCCAGCATTTT. Its translation: CASTTRGQPQHF.

The rearrangement links TRBV6-5 to TRBJ2-2, with 9 positions matching TRBD2. J lost 2 bases, V lost 6 bases, and 4 bases had no gene match. Germline values: CDR1 MNHEY, CDR2 SVGAGI. The CDR3 runs 15 residues. For the CDR3, the DNA is TGTGCCAGCAGCCCGACTAGCGGTAACACCGGGGAGCTGTTTTTT. Its translation is CASSPTSGNTGELFF.